The 3 T cell receptor beta chains reported below all come from one sample, sequenced in a study of blood T cell repertoires in COVID-19. Using immunoSEQ multiplex PCR, the repertoire was profiled, and TCRdb retains in-frame clones only, with some absent. In the table there are 500,000 to 600,000 clones, less than 90% of which are singletons. Input material: peripheral blood. These receptors originate from a woman aged 45-60 years with COVID-19, enrolled during active disease.

The chain joins TRBV5-1 to TRBJ2-2; 7 positions agree with TRBD1. With V trimmed by 5 bases and J by 5 bases, 9 bases remained unmatched. The V gene's germline CDR1 is SGHRS and CDR2 YFSETQ. This CDR3 region has 15 residues. Here the CDR3 reads CASRETGDLTGELFF. The DNA of the CDR3 is TGCGCCAGCAGGGAAACAGGGGATCTTACCGGGGAGCTGTTTTTT. The full variable domain, in which reference TRBV5-1 and TRBJ2-2 provide the parts outside the CDR3, is KAGVTQTPRYLIKTRGQQVTLSCSPISGHRSVSWYQQTPGQGLQFLFEYFSETQRNKGNFPGRFSGRQFSNSRSEMNVSTLELGDSALYLCASRETGDLTGELFFGEGSRLTVL.

This clone was detected once. An end of the junction differs from the germline gene, which may be a read error. V is TRBV7-9 and J is TRBJ1-2, with D tentatively TRBD1 (5 bases). Germline lookup yields CDR1 SEHNR and CDR2 FQNEAQ (reference sequence). The CDR3 covers 11 residues. Written as DNA, the CDR3 is TGTGCCAGCAGCTTGGGGCCGAAAGTCGCCTTC. This codes for CASSLGPKVAF. The full variable domain, with the rest looked up from reference TRBV7-9 and TRBJ1-2, is DTGVSQNPRHKITKRGQNVTFRCDPISEHNRLYWYRQTLGQGPEFLTYFQNEAQLEKSRLLSDRFSAERPKGSFSTLEIQRTEQGDSAMYLCASSLGPKVAFGSGTRLTVV.

V gene TRBV28 combines with J gene TRBJ2-3; weak D call: TRBD2 (6 bases). The CDR3 extends over 14 amino acids. V lost 7 bases and J 2 bases, leaving 13 bases between the germline ends. CDR1 and CDR2 from the germline V gene are MDHEN and SYDVKM. The CDR3 is CASMGGLTTDTQYF. CDR3 in DNA: TGTGCCAGCATGGGGGGACTCACCACAGATACGCAGTATTTT.